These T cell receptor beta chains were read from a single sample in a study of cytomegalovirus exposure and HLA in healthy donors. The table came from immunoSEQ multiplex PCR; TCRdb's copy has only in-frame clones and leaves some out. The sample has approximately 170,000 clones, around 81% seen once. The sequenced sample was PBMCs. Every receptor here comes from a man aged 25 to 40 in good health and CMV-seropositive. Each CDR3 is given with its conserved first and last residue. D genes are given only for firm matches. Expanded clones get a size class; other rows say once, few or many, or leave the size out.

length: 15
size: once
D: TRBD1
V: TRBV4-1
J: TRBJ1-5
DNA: TGCGCCAGCAGCCCCCGGACAGGGGGGAATCAGCCCCAGCATTTT
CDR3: CASSPRTGGNQPQHF

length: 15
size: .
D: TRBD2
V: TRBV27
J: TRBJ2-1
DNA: TGTGCCAGCAGCCCCCCTGCGGGGGGGGCCTCTGAGCAGTTCTTC
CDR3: CASSPPAGGASEQFF

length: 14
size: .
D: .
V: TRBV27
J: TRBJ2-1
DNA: TGTGCCAGCAGTGTAGGGACAATTTACAATGAGCAGTTCTTC
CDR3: CASSVGTIYNEQFF

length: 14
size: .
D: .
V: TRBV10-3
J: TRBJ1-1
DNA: TGTGCCATCAGTACAACAGTCCTGAACACTGAAGCTTTCTTT
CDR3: CAISTTVLNTEAFF

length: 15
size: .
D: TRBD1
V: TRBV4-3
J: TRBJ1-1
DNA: TGCGCCAGCAGCCGTGGACAGGGGAGGGGACACGAAGCTTTCTTT
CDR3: CASSRGQGRGHEAFF

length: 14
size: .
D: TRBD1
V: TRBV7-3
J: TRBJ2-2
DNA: TGTGCCAGCAGCAGGACAGGGAACACCGGGGAGCTGTTTTTT
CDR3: CASSRTGNTGELFF

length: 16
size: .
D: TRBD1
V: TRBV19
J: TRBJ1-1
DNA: TGTGCCAGTAGTAAGGTCTCAGGGGGCTTGGGCACTGAAGCTTTCTTT
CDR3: CASSKVSGGLGTEAFF

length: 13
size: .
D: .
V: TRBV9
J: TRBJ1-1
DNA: TGTGCCAGCAGCGTAGGAGGGATGACTGAAGCTTTCTTT
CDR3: CASSVGGMTEAFF

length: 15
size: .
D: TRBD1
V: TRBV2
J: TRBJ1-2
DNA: TGTGCCAGCAGTGAGACAGGGATTGAGGGTGGCGGCTACACCTTC
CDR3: CASSETGIEGGGYTF

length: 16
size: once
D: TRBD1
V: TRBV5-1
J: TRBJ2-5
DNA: TGCGCCAGCAGCCCAGGGACAGTAAGGATCCAAGAGACCCAGTACTTC
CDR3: CASSPGTVRIQETQYF

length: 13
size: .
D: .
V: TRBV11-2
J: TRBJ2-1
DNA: TGTGCCAGCAGCTTAGCCTGGGCGAATGAGCAGTTCTTC
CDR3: CASSLAWANEQFF

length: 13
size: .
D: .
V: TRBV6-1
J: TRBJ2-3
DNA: TGTGCCAGCAGGGAGACAGACGCAGATACGCAGTATTTT
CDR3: CASRETDADTQYF

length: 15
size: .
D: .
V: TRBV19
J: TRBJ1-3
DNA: TGTGCCAGTCACCCAACGGACAGCTCTGGAAACACCATATATTTT
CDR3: CASHPTDSSGNTIYF

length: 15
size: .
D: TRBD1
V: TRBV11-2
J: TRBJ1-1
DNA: TGTGCCAGCAGCTTAGTCCCCACAGGGGCCACTGAAGCTTTCTTT
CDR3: CASSLVPTGATEAFF

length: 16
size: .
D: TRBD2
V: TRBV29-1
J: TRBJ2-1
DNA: TGCAGCGTTGAAGAGGGTGGCGGGGGGGCCTACAATGAGCAGTTCTTC
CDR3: CSVEEGGGGAYNEQFF

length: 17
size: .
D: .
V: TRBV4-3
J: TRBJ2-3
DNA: TGCGCCAGCAGCCCCGGTTGGCTAGACCAGATAACTTATACGCAGTATTTT
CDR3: CASSPGWLDQITYTQYF

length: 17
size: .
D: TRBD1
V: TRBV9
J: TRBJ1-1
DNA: TGTGCCAGCAGCGTAGATCCCCGGACAGGGGGGAACACTGAAGCTTTCTTT
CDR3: CASSVDPRTGGNTEAFF

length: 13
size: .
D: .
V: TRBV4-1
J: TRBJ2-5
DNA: TGCGCCAGCAGCCCGAGTGTATTAGAGACCCAGTACTTC
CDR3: CASSPSVLETQYF

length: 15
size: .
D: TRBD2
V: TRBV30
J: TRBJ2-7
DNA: TGTGCCTGGAGAGAGGGTCTAGCGGACCGCTACGAGCAGTACTTC
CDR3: CAWREGLADRYEQYF

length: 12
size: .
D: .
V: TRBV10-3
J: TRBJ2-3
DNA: TGTGCCATCAGTGCTTCTTTAGATACGCAGTATTTT
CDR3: CAISASLDTQYF

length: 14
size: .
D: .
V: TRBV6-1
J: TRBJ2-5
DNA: TGTGCCAGCAGTGACCCGGACAAGCATGAGACCCAGTACTTC
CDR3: CASSDPDKHETQYF

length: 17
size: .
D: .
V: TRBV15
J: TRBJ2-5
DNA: TGTGCCACCAGCAGAGAGCGTCGGCGGCTAGCGAAGGAGACCCAGTACTTC
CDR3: CATSRERRRLAKETQYF

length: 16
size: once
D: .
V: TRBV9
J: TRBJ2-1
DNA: TGTGCCAGCAGCACTTCAGCCGGGACATCTTACAATGAGCAGTTCTTC
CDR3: CASSTSAGTSYNEQFF

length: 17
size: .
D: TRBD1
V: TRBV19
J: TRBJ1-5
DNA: TGTGCCAGTAGTGGACGACAGGGGCGGCCGTTAGGTCAGCCCCAGCATTTT
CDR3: CASSGRQGRPLGQPQHF

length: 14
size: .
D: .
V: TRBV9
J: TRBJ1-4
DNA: TGTGCCAGCAGCGTAGGCGGTGTCAATGAAAAACTGTTTTTT
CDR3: CASSVGGVNEKLFF

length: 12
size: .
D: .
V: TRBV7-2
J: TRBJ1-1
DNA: TGTGCCAGCAGCTTATTCCCGGTAGGGGCTCCGTTT
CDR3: CASSLFPVGAPF

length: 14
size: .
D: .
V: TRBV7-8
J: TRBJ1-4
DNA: TGTGCCAGCAGCCCCCGCCGAGGGTATGAAAAACTGTTTTTT
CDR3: CASSPRRGYEKLFF

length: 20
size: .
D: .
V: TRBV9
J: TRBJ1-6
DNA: TGTGCCAGCAGCGGAGGACCGGGGATCGGGATCGACGGTACCCTTCGTTCCCTCCACTTT
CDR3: CASSGGPGIGIDGTLRSLHF

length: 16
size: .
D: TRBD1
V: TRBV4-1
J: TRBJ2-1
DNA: TGCGCCAGCAGCCGCCTGGGACAGGCAGGGGACAATGAGCAGTTCTTC
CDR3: CASSRLGQAGDNEQFF

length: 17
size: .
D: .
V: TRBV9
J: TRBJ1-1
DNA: TGTGCCAGCAGCGTAGCAGACGCAGGGCATATGAACACTGAAGCTTTCTTT
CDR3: CASSVADAGHMNTEAFF

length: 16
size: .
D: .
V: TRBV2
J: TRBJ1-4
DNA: TGTGCCAGCAGGTTAAGAAGGGACACTTCTAATGAAAAACTGTTTTTT
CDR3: CASRLRRDTSNEKLFF

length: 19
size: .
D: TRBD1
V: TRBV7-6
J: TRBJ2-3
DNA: TGTGCCAGCAGCTACCCGAGACAGGGGGCCCAATCCAACACAGATACGCAGTATTTT
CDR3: CASSYPRQGAQSNTDTQYF

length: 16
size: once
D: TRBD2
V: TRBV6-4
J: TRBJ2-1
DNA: TGTGCCAGCACCCGGGGGGGAGCGCTGAACTACAATGAGCAGTTCTTC
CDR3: CASTRGGALNYNEQFF

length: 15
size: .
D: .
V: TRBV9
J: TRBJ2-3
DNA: TGTGCCAGCAGCGACGGCGGGGCAAGCACAGATACGCAGTATTTT
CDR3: CASSDGGASTDTQYF

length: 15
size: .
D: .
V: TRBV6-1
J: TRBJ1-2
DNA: TGTGCCAGCAGTGAAGAGATAGGAAGGACTCGGGGCTACACCTTC
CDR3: CASSEEIGRTRGYTF

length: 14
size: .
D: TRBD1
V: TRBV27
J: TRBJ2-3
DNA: TGTGCCAGCAGTCGACAGGGGGGCACAGATACGCAGTATTTT
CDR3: CASSRQGGTDTQYF

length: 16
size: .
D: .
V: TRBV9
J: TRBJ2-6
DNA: TGTGCCAGCAGCGTAGCTACAGGCTCTGGGGCCAACGTCCTGACTTTC
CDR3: CASSVATGSGANVLTF

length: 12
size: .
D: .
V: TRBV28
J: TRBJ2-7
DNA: TGTGCCAGCAGTACTAACAACATTGAGCAGTACTTC
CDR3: CASSTNNIEQYF

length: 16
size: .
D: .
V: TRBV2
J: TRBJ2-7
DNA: TGTGCCAGCAGTGTTCGCAGGGCCCGGTCTTCCTACGAGCAGTACTTC
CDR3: CASSVRRARSSYEQYF

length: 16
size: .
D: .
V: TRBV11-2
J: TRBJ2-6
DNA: TGTGCCAGCAGCTTCGGAGGCAAGACTGGGGCCAACGTCCTGACTTTC
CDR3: CASSFGGKTGANVLTF

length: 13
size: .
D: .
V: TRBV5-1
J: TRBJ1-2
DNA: TGCGCCAGCAGCTTGGGACAGACAAATGGCTACACCTTC
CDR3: CASSLGQTNGYTF

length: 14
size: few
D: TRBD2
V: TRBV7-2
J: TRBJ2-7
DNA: TGTGCCAGCAGCATAGCGGGGGGGTCCTACGAGCAGTACTTC
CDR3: CASSIAGGSYEQYF

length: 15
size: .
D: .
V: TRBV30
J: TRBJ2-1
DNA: TGTGCCTGGACGAGAGAGGGGGGGGGCTACAATGAGCAGTTCTTC
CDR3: CAWTREGGGYNEQFF

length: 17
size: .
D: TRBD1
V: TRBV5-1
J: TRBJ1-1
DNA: TGCGCCAGCAGCTTGGGAGATGTTGGGACAGTGAACACTGAAGCTTTCTTT
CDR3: CASSLGDVGTVNTEAFF

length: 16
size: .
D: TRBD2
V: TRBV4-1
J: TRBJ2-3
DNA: TGCGCCAGCAGCCAAGTAGGGACTAGAACCACAGATACGCAGTATTTT
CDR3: CASSQVGTRTTDTQYF

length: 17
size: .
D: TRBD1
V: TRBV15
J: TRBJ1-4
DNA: TGTGCCACCAGCAGTCAACCGGGAGGGGGCCTTCAGGGAAAACTGTTTTTT
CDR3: CATSSQPGGGLQGKLFF

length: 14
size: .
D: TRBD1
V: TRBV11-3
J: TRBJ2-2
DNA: TGTGCCAGCAGCCCAGGGGGGAACACCGGGGAGCTGTTTTTT
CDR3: CASSPGGNTGELFF

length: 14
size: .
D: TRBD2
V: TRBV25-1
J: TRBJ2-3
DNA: TGTGCCAGCAGTGGAAGCGGGGGGGCTGGTACGCAGTATTTT
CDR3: CASSGSGGAGTQYF

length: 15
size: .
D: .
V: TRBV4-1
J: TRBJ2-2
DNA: TGCGCCAGCAGCCAAGGAGAATCTAGCGCCGGGGAGCTGTTTTTT
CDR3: CASSQGESSAGELFF

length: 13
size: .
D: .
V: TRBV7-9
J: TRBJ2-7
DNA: TGTGCCAGCAGCCCGACGGGGGACTACGAGCAGTACTTC
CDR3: CASSPTGDYEQYF